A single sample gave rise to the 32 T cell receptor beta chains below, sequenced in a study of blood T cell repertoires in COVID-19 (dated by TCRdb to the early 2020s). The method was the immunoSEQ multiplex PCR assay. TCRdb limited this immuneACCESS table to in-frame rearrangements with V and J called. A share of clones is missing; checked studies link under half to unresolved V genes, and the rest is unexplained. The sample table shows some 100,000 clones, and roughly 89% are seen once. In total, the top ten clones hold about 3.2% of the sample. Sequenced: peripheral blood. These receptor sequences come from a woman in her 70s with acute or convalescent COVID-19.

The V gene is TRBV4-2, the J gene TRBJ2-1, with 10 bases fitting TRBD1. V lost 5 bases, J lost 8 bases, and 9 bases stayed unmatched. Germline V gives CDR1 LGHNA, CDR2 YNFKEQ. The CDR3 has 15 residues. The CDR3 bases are TGTGCCAGCAGCGACCGGGACAGGGGCCGCGATGAGCAGTTCTTC. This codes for CASSDRDRGRDEQFF.

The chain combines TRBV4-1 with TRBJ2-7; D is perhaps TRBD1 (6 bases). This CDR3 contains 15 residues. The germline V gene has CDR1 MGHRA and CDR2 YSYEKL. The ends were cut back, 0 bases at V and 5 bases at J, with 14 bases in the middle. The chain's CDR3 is CASSQEDRFDDEQYF. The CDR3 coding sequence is TGCGCCAGCAGCCAAGAAGACAGGTTCGACGACGAGCAGTACTTC.

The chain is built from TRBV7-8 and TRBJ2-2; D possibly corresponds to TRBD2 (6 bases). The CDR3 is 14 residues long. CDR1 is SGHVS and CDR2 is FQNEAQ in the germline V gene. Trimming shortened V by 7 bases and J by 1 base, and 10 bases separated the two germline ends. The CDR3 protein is CASIIAVNTGELFF. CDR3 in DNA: TGTGCCAGCATAATAGCGGTGAACACCGGGGAGCTGTTTTTT.

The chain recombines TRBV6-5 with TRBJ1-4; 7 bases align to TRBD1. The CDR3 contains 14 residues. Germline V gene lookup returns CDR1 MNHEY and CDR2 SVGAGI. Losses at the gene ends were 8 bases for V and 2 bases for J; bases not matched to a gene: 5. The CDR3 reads CASGTVATNEKLFF. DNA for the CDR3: TGTGCCAGCGGGACAGTGGCTACTAATGAAAAACTGTTTTTT.

The CDR3 here is CASSISPGLAKNIQYF. For the CDR3, the DNA is TGTGCCAGTAGTATTTCCCCAGGACTAGCCAAAAACATTCAGTACTTC. This chain joins TRBV19 and TRBJ2-4, with D possibly matching TRBD2 (5 bases). This CDR3 is 16 amino acids long. Germline CDR1 reads LNHDA; CDR2 reads SQIVND (reference sequence). V lost 3 bases, J lost 0 bases, and 12 bases lay in between.

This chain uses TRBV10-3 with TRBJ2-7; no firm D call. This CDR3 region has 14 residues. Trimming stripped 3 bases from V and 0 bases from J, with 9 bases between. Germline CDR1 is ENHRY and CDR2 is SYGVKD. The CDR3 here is CAISELSSSYEQYF. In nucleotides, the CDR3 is TGTGCCATCAGTGAACTATCGAGCTCCTACGAGCAGTACTTC.

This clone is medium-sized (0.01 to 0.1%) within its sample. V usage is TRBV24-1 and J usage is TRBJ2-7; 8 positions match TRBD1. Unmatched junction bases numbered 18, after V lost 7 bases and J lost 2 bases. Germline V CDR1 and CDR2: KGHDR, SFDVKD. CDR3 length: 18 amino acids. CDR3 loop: CATRYSGRGTGPPYEQYV. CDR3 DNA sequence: TGTGCCACCAGATACTCCGGGCGTGGGACAGGACCACCCTACGAGCAGTACGTC.

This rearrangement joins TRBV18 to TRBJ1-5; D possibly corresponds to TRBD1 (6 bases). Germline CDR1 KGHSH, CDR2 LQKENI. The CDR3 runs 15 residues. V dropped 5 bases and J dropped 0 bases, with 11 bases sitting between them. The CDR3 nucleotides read TGTGCCAGCTCATCTACAGGGTTTAGCAATCAGCCCCAGCATTTT. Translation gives CASSSTGFSNQPQHF.

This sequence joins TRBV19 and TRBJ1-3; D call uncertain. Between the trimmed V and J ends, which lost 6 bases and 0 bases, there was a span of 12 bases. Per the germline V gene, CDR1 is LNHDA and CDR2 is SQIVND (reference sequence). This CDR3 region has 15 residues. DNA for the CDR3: TGTGCCAGTAGCCAGATGCTCACCTCTGGAAACACCATATATTTT. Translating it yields CASSQMLTSGNTIYF. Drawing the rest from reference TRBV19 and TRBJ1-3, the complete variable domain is DGGITQSPKYLFRKEGQNVTLSCEQNLNHDAMYWYRQDPGQGLRLIYYSQIVNDFQKGDIAEGYSVSREKKESFPLTVTSAQKNPTAFYLCASSQMLTSGNTIYFGEGSWLTVV.

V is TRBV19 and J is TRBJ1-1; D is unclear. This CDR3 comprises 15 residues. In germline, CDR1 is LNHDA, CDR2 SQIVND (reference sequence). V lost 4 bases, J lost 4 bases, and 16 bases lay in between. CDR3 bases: TGTGCCAGTAGTAGTCGTCCGGGTCTTGGCACTGAAGCTTTCTTT. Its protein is CASSSRPGLGTEAFF.

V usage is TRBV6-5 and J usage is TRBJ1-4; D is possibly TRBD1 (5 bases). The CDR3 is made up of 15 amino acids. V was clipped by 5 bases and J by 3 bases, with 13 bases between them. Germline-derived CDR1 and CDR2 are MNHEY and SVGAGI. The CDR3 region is CASSTRVVSNEKLFF. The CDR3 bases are TGTGCCAGCAGTACCAGGGTTGTGTCTAATGAAAAACTGTTTTTT.

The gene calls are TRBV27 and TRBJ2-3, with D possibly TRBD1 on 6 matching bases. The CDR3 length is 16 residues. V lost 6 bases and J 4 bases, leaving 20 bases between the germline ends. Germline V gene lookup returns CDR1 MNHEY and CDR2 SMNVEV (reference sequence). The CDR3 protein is CASSPLGETGSDTQYF. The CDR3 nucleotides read TGTGCCAGCAGCCCTTTGGGGGAGACAGGCTCAGATACGCAGTATTTT.

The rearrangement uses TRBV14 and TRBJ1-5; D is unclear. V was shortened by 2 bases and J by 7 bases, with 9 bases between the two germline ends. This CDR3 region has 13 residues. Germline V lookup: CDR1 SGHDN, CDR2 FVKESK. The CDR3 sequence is CASSQYSGQPQHF. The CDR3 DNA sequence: TGTGCCAGCAGCCAATATAGCGGGCAGCCCCAGCATTTT.

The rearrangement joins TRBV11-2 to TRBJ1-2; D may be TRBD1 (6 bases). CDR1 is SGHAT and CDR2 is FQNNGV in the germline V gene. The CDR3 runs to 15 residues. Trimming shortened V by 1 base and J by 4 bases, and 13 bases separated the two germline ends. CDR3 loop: CASSLVGDNIYGYTF. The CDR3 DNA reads TGTGCCAGCAGCTTAGTGGGGGACAACATCTATGGCTACACCTTC.

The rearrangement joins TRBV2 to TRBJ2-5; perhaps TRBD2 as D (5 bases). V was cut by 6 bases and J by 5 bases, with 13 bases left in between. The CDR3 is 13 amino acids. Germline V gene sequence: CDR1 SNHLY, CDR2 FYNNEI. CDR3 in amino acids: CASREGVWETQYF. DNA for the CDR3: TGTGCCAGCAGAGAGGGAGTTTGGGAGACCCAGTACTTC.

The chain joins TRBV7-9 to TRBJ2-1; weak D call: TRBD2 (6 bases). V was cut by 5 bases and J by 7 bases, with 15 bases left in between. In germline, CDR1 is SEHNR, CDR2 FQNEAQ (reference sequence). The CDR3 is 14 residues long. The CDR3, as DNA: TGTGCCAGCAGCCCCGGGGGATCGAGGAATGAGCAGTTCTTC. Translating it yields CASSPGGSRNEQFF.

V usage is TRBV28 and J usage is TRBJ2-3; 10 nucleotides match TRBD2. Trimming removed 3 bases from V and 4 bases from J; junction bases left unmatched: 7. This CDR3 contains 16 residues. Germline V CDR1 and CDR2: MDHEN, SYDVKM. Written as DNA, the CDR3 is TGTGCCAGCAGTTTCTCTAGCGGGAGTAGGGCAGATACGCAGTATTTT. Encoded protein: CASSFSSGSRADTQYF.

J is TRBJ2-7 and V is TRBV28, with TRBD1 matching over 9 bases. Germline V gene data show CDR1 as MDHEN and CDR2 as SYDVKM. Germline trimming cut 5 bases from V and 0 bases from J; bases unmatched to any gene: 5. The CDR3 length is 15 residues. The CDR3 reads CASSRDRVSSYEQYF. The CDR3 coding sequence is TGTGCCAGCAGTAGGGACAGGGTAAGCTCCTACGAGCAGTACTTC.

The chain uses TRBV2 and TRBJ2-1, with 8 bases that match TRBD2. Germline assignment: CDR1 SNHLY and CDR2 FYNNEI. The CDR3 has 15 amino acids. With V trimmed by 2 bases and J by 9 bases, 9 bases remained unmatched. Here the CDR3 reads CASSETGLEIIEQFF. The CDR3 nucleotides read TGTGCCAGCAGTGAAACGGGACTAGAGATCATTGAGCAGTTCTTC. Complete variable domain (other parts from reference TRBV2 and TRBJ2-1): EPEVTQTPSHQVTQMGQEVILRCVPISNHLYFYWYRQILGQKVEFLVSFYNNEISEKSEIFDDQFSVERPDGSNFTLKIRSTKLEDSAMYFCASSETGLEIIEQFFGPGTRLTVL.

In DNA form, the CDR3 reads TGTGCCAGCAGCTTGGGCAGAACGAGCACAGATACGCAGTATTTT. Translated, it gives CASSLGRTSTDTQYF. This chain links TRBV5-8 with TRBJ2-3; D not resolved. The germline V gene has CDR1 SGHTS and CDR2 YDEGEE. Between the trimmed V and J ends, which lost 0 bases and 0 bases, there was a span of 8 bases. The CDR3 length is 15 residues. The whole variable domain, remainder taken from reference TRBV5-8 and TRBJ2-3, is EAGVTQSPTHLIKTRGQQATLRCSPISGHTSVYWYQQALGLGLQFLLWYDEGEERNRGNFPPRFSGRQFPNYSSELNVNALELEDSALYLCASSLGRTSTDTQYFGPGTRLTVL.

The CDR3 DNA reads TGTGCCAGCAGTTACAAAACAGGGGTGGGGAATTCACCCCTCCACTTT. Its protein is CASSYKTGVGNSPLHF. This chain uses TRBV6-5 with TRBJ1-6, with 7 bases lining up with TRBD1. Germline values: CDR1 MNHEY, CDR2 SVGAGI. The ends lost 2 bases at V and 7 bases at J; junction bases unmatched: 8. The CDR3 is 16 residues long.

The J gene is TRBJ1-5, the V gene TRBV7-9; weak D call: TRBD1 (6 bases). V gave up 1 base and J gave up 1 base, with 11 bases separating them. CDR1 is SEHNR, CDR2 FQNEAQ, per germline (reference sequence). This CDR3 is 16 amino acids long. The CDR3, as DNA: TGTGCCAGCAGCTTAGGTACAGGGTCGAGCAATCAGCCCCAGCATTTT. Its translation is CASSLGTGSSNQPQHF.

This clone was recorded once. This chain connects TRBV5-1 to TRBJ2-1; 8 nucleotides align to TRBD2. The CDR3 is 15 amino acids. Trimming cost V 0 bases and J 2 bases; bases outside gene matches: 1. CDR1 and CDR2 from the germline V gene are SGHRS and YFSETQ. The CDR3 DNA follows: TGCGCCAGCAGCTTGGACGGGGGGGCCTACAATGAGCAGTTCTTC. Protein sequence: CASSLDGGAYNEQFF. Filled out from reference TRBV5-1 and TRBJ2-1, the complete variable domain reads KAGVTQTPRYLIKTRGQQVTLSCSPISGHRSVSWYQQTPGQGLQFLFEYFSETQRNKGNFPGRFSGRQFSNSRSEMNVSTLELGDSALYLCASSLDGGAYNEQFFGPGTRLTVL.

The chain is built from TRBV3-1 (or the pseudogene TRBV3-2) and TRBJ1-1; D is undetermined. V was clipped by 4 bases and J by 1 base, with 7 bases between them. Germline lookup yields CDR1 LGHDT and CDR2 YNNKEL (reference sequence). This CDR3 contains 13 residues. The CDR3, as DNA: TGTGCCAGCAGCCGTAGCCCGAACACTGAAGCTTTCTTT. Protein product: CASSRSPNTEAFF.

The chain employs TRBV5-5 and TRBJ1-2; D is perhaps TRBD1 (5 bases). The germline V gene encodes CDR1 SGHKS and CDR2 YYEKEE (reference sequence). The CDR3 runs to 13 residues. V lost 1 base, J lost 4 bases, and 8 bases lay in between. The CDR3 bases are TGTGCCAGCAGCTTGTCAGGGATCTATGGCTACACCTTC. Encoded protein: CASSLSGIYGYTF.

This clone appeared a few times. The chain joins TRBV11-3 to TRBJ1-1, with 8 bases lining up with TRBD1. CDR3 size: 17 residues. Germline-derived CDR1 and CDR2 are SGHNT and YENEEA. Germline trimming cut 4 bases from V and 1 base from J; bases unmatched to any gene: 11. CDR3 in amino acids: CASSSHRQGAANTEAFF. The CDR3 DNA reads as TGTGCCAGCAGCTCCCATCGGCAGGGGGCAGCGAACACTGAAGCTTTCTTT.

The CDR3 DNA reads as TGTGCCAGCAGTTTGTCGAGGAGGGGTTCTTCACCCCTCCACTTT. It is translated as CASSLSRRGSSPLHF. The chain joins TRBV28 to TRBJ1-6; maybe TRBD1 (5 bases). The CDR3 covers 15 residues. Germline assignment: CDR1 MDHEN and CDR2 SYDVKM. V lost 3 bases to trimming and J lost 9 bases, with 15 bases between them.

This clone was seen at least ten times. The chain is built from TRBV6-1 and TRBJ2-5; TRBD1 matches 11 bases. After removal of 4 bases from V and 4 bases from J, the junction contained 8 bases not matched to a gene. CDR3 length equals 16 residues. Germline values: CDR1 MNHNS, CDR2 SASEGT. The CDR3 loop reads CASSVLPGQGGETQYF. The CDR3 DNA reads TGTGCCAGCAGTGTTCTGCCGGGACAGGGGGGAGAGACCCAGTACTTC.

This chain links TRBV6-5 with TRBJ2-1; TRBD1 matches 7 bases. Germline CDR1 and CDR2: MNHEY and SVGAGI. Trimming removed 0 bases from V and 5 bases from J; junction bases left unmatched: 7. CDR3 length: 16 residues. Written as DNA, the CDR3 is TGTGCCAGCAGTTACTCGATCGGTACAGGGGACAATGAGCAGTTCTTC. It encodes CASSYSIGTGDNEQFF.

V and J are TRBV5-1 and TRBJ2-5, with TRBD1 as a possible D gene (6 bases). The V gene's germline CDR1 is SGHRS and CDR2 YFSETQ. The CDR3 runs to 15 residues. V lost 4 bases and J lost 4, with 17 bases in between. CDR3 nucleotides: TGCGCCAGCAGCATTAGCGTTCCCAGGGGAGAGACCCAGTACTTC. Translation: CASSISVPRGETQYF.

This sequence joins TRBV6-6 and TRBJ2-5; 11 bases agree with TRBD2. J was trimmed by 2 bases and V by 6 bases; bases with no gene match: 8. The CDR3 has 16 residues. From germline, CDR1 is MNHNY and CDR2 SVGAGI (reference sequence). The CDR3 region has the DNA TGTGCCAGCAGGGCCGGGACTAGCGGTACACAAGAGACCCAGTACTTC. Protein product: CASRAGTSGTQETQYF.

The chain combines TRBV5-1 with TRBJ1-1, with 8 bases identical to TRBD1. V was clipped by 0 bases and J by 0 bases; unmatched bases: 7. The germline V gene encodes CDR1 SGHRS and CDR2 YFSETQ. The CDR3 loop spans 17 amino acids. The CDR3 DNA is TGCGCCAGCAGCTTGGAACAGGGGGGGTTTATGAACACTGAAGCTTTCTTT. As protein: CASSLEQGGFMNTEAFF.